The clone carrying this T cell receptor beta chain was counted many times. Its target is unknown. The data are from a study of regulatory T cells in long-lasting Graves disease. Study details: Under 3 months of antithyroid drugs had been taken by newly diagnosed Graves' patients. Study-level results: Possibly, too few samples lowered accuracy.

Time point denoted: newly diagnosed GD, antithyroid drugs for less than 3 months. PBMC-extracted RNA yielded the TCR library. Arm-PCR of CDR3 regions and iRepertoire HTBI primers were the basis on which TCR beta libraries were built. TCRdb re-derived calls from the multiplex PCR reads in MiXCR, one entry per CDR3 protein. Among hundreds of thousands of distinct CDR3 sequences listed, 15% to 19% were seen once. The sequence derives from a female donor with Graves disease. The source was peripheral blood mononuclear cells (PBMCs), collected at new diagnosis, from a patient treated with antithyroid drugs.

This CDR3 reads CSARSGGGKETQYF. The CDR3 region has the DNA TGCAGTGCTAGAAGCGGCGGGGGCAAAGAGACCCAGTACTTC. This chain connects TRBV20-1 to TRBJ2-5, with D possibly being TRBD2 (7 bases). The V end lost 2 bases, the J end lost 3 bases, and 13 bases lay between the germline ends. Germline CDR1 reads DFQATT; CDR2 reads SNEGSKA (reference sequence). This CDR3 spans 14 amino acids.